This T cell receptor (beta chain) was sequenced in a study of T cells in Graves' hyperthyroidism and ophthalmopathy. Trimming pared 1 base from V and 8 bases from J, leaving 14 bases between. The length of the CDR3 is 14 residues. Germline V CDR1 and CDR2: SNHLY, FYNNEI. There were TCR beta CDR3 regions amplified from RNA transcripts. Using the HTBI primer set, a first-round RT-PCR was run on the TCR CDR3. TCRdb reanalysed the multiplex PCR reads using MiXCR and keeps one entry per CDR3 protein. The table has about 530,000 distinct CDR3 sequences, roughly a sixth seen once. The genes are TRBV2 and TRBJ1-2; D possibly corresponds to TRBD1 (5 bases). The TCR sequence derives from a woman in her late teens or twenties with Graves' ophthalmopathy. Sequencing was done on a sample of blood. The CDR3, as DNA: TGTGCCAGCAGTGAAGGGGGGGGGTTGGGGGGCTACACCTTC. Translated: CASSEGGGLGGYTF.